This T cell receptor beta chain was observed in a study of control samples from healthy donors and cancer patients (dated by TCRdb to 2020 to 2022). Libraries were built with the immunoSEQ multiplex PCR assay. The table was pulled from immuneACCESS by TCRdb, which kept in-frame rearrangements only. Such tables lose some clones; where checked, under half of the loss comes from unresolved V genes, and the rest has no known cause. Here the sample has 110,000 to 150,000 clones; approximately 91% occur a single time. The ten most abundant clones make up 4.9% of the sample. About this clone: What antigen it recognizes has not been identified. Per-base qualities were not stored, and no clone one base away is much larger.

Trimming removed 0 bases from V and 2 bases from J, leaving 11 bases between the germline ends. The CDR3 runs 15 residues from the cysteine to the phenylalanine. Only CDR3 DNA remains: 45 bases, in frame from the first base. For CDR1 and CDR2, the germline V gene lists LGHNA and YSLEER. The sample taken for sequencing was blood. The rearranged segments are TRBV4-3 and TRBJ2-7, with the identity of the D gene unclear. The sequence came from a young man in good health. The DNA sequence reads TGCGCCAGCAGCCAAGATTTCCAAGCCGCCTACGAGCAGTACTTC. Translated, it reads CASSQDFQAAYEQYF.